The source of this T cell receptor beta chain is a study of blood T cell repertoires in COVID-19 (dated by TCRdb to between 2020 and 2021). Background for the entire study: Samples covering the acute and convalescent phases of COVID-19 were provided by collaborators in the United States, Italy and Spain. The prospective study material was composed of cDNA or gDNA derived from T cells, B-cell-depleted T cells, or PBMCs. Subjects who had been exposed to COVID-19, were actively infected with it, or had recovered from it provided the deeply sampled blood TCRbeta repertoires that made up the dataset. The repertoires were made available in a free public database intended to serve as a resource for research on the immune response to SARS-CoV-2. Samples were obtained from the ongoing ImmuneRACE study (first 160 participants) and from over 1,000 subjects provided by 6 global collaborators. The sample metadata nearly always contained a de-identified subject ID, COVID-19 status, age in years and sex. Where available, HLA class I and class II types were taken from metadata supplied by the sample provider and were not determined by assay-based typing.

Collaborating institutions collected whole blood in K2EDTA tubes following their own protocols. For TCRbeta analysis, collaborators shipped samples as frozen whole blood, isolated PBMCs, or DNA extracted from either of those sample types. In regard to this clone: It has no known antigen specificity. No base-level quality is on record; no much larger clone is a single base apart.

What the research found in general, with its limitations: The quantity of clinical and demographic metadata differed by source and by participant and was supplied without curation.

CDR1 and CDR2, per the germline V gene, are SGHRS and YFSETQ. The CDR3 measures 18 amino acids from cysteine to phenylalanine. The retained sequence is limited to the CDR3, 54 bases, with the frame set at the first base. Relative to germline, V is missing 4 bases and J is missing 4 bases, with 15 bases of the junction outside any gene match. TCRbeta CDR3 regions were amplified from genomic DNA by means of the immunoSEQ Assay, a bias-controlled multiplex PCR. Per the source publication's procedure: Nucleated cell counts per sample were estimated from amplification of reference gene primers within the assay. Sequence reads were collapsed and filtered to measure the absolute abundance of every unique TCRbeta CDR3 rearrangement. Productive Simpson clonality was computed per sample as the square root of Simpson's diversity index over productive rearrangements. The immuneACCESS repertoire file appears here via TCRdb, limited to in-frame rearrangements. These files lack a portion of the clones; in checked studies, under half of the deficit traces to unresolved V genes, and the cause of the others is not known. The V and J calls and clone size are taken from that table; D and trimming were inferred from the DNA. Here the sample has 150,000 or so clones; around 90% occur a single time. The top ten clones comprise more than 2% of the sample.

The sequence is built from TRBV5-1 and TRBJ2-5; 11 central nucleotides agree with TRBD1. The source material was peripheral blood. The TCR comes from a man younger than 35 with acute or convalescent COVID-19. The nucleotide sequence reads TGCGCCAGCAGCGCAACGGGACAGGGGGAAGCAATCAGAGAGACCCAGTACTTC. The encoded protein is CASSATGQGEAIRETQYF.